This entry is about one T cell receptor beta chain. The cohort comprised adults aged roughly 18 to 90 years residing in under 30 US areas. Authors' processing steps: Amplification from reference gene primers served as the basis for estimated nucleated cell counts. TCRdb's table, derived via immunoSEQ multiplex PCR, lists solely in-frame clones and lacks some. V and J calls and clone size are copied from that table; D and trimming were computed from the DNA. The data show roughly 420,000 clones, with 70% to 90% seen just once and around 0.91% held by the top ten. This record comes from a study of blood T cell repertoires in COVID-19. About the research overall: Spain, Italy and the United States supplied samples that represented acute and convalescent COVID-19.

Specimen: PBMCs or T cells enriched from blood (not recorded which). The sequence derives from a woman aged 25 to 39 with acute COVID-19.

The CDR3 loop reads CASSPQGRDEQYF. In nucleotides, the CDR3 is TGTGCCAGCAGCCCGCAGGGCAGGGACGAGCAGTACTTC. J is TRBJ2-7 and V is TRBV7-6; possibly TRBD1 for D (5 bases). In germline, CDR1 is SGHVS, CDR2 FNYEAQ. CDR3 length: 13 amino acids. V gave up 5 bases and J gave up 5 bases, with 13 bases separating them.